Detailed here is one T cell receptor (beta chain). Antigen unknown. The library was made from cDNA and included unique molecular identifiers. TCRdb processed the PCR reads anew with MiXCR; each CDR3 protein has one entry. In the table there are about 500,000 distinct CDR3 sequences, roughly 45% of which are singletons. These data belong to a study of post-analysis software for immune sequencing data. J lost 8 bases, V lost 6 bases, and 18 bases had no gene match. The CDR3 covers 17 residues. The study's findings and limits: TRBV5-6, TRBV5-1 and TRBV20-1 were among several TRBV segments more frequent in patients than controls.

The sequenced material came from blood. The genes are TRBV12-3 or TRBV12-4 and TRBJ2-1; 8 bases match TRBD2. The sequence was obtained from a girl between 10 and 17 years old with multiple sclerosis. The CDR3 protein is CASRLRGGGRPRDEQFF. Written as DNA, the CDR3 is TGTGCCAGCAGACTACGGGGTGGCGGGAGGCCAAGGGATGAGCAGTTCTTC.